Sequencing of this TCR beta chain was carried out in a study of T-cell memory formation after mild COVID-19. Study results and caveats: Some SARS-CoV-2-responding clones were already detected in memory before infection.

TCRdb recomputed calls from the 5' RACE reads with MiXCR, one row per CDR3 protein. The data show under 450,000 distinct CDR3 sequences, with under 25% seen just once and around 13% held by the top ten. This CDR3 spans 16 amino acids. The ends lost 2 bases at V and 5 bases at J; junction bases unmatched: 11. The germline gives CDR1 LGHDT, CDR2 YNNKEL (reference sequence). Of note for this clonotype: Its antigen is still unknown.

The chain combines TRBV3-1 with TRBJ1-1; 7 bases fit TRBD1. The receptor comes from an adult woman who had mild COVID-19 (a few samples of this study predate the infection). Cell type and time point are not known. Sequencing was done on a sample of PBMCs or a T cell subset sorted from them (not recorded which). CDR3 DNA sequence: TGTGCCAGCAGCCAACCTAGTGACAGGGCGGGTACTGAAGCTTTCTTT. Its translation is CASSQPSDRAGTEAFF.